This is a list of T cell receptor beta chains from one sample in a study of early T cells in non-severe SARS-CoV-2 infection. TCRdb independently ran MiXCR on the 5' RACE reads; one entry per CDR3 protein. In the table there are some 75,000 distinct CDR3 sequences, roughly 15% of which are singletons. The material sequenced was whole blood. The receptors here all came from an adult who was a healthcare worker with PCR-confirmed SARS-CoV-2 infection or an uninfected control (not recorded which). The CDR3 runs from the conserved cysteine through the conserved F or W. D genes are given only for firm matches. Not every row has a clone size; where given, it reads once, few, many or a size class.

TRBV20-1,TRBJ1-6,many,-,TGCAGTGCTAGAGATGGCAGCTCCTATAATTCACCCCTCCACTTT,CSARDGSSYNSPLHF
TRBV12-3/TRBV12-4,TRBJ1-1,many,-,TGTGCCAGCAGGGGGACTTTATGGGACACTGAAGCTTTCTTT,CASRGTLWDTEAFF
TRBV7-2,TRBJ1-1,many,-,TGTGCCAGCAGCTTAGCTCGGGTAATCGGACCCGACACTGAAGCTTTCTTT,CASSLARVIGPDTEAFF
TRBV5-1,TRBJ2-1,many,-,TGCGCCAGCAGCTTGGTTGTGAACAATGAGCAGTTCTTC,CASSLVVNNEQFF
TRBV28,TRBJ2-1,many,TRBD1,TGTGCCAGCAGTCAGACAGGGGGCCCTCAGTTCTTC,CASSQTGGPQFF
TRBV5-4,TRBJ1-2,many,-,TGTGCCAGCAGCCCCGCCCAGGCGCGGGCTAACTATGGCTACACCTTC,CASSPAQARANYGYTF
TRBV7-9,TRBJ1-2,few,-,TGTGCCAGCAGTCTCGATGTGGCTTCTAACTATGGCTACACCTTC,CASSLDVASNYGYTF
TRBV20-1,TRBJ1-1,-,-,TGCAGTGCTACCCAGGACGGATCGAACACTGAAGCTTTCTTT,CSATQDGSNTEAFF
TRBV10-1,TRBJ2-1,many,TRBD2,TGCGCCAGCAGTGATAAGCTAGCGGGGGCGTTCAATGAGCAGTTCTTC,CASSDKLAGAFNEQFF
TRBV7-6,TRBJ2-5,-,-,TGTGCCAGCAGCTTAGGGACACAGTACCAAGAGACCCAGTACTTC,CASSLGTQYQETQYF
TRBV20-1,TRBJ2-5,-,-,TGCAGTGCTAGAGACCCAAGTAGGGCACAAGAGACCCAGTACTTC,CSARDPSRAQETQYF
TRBV10-1,TRBJ1-1,-,-,TGCGCCAGCAGTGGGGGGGTTATGGGCACTGAAGCTTTCTTT,CASSGGVMGTEAFF
TRBV7-9,TRBJ1-1,few,-,TGTGCCAGCAGCTCGCCCCCCGGTAGGCCGAACACTGAAGCTTTCTTT,CASSSPPGRPNTEAFF
TRBV2,TRBJ2-7,many,-,TGTGCCAGCAGTTCCGAGGCTCTATACAGACCGCAGTACTTC,CASSSEALYRPQYF
TRBV12-3/TRBV12-4,TRBJ2-4,-,-,TGTGCCAGCAGGCATTCAGGGATACAAAACATTCAGTACTTC,CASRHSGIQNIQYF
TRBV7-2,TRBJ1-5,-,-,TGTGCCAGCAGCTTAGCTACAGTTAATCAGCCCCAGCATTTT,CASSLATVNQPQHF
TRBV11-2,TRBJ1-1,-,-,TGTGCCAGCAGCTTAGATTCTTATGGCAGGGCCACTGAAGCTTTCTTT,CASSLDSYGRATEAFF
TRBV19,TRBJ2-2,many,-,TGTGCCAGTACCCCCCCCGGACAGACTTACACCGGGGAGCTGTTTTTT,CASTPPGQTYTGELFF
TRBV25-1,TRBJ2-3,-,-,TGTGCCAGCAGTTCAGGGGGAGGAGTCACAGATACGCAGTATTTT,CASSSGGGVTDTQYF
TRBV20-1,TRBJ1-1,-,-,TGCAGTGCTACTTCTGGGATCCGACCGAACACTGAAGCTTTCTTT,CSATSGIRPNTEAFF
TRBV20-1,TRBJ2-7,-,-,TGCAGTGCTAGAGATTCGGGGAGTTTCCACTACGAGCAGTACTTC,CSARDSGSFHYEQYF
TRBV7-8,TRBJ2-7,many,TRBD1,TGTGCCAGCAGCCTGCGGGAAGGGACAGGGGGTGACGAGCAGTACTTC,CASSLREGTGGDEQYF
TRBV12-3/TRBV12-4,TRBJ1-5,many,TRBD1,TGTGCCAGCAGTTTCCTCGACAGGGGTCAGCCCCAGCATTTT,CASSFLDRGQPQHF
TRBV7-9,TRBJ2-5,-,TRBD1,TGTGCCGAGACGACCGGGACAGGGACAGAGACCCAGTACTTC,CAETTGTGTETQYF
TRBV27,TRBJ1-1,few,TRBD1,TGTGCCAGCAGTTTCCGACAGGGGAGAACTGAAGCTTTCTTT,CASSFRQGRTEAFF
TRBV11-2,TRBJ2-3,-,-,TGTGCCAGCAGCTCGGGGCTGACAGATACGCAGTATTTT,CASSSGLTDTQYF
TRBV3-1,TRBJ2-7,-,-,TGTGCCAGCAGCCACCGGGCAGGCGAGCAGTACTTC,CASSHRAGEQYF
TRBV5-1,TRBJ2-7,many,-,TGCGCCAGCAGTGGTCGGGGGGCCGACTACGAGCAGTACTTC,CASSGRGADYEQYF
TRBV2,TRBJ1-1,many,-,TGTGCCAGCCGAAGGACAGAGGTGGACACTGAAGCTTTCTTT,CASRRTEVDTEAFF
TRBV29-1,TRBJ2-5,-,-,TGCAGCGTTGAATTGACGGGGACCGGGACCAAAGAGACCCAGTACTTC,CSVELTGTGTKETQYF
TRBV6-2/TRBV6-3,TRBJ1-5,many,TRBD1,TGTGCCAGCAATCCGGACAGGGTAAATCAGCCCCAGCATTTT,CASNPDRVNQPQHF
TRBV9,TRBJ1-1,-,-,TGTGCCAGCAGCGTAAGTTTGGACACTGAAGCTTTCTTT,CASSVSLDTEAFF
TRBV19,TRBJ2-7,-,TRBD2,TGTGCCAGTAGTACATCGGGAGGCTACGAGCAGTACTTC,CASSTSGGYEQYF
TRBV20-1,TRBJ1-5,-,-,TGCAGTGCTAGTGAGAGAGTGGGATCGAGCAATCAGCCCCAGCATTTT,CSASERVGSSNQPQHF
TRBV12-3/TRBV12-4,TRBJ1-2,-,-,TGTGCCAGCAGTCCGGGGATGGACCGACCTAACTATGGCTACACCTTC,CASSPGMDRPNYGYTF
TRBV10-3,TRBJ2-1,-,-,TGTGCCACCGGGACCGACGAGTCCTACAATGAGCAGTTCTTC,CATGTDESYNEQFF
TRBV29-1,TRBJ2-3,many,-,TGCAGCGTTCCCGGACTAGGGGGAAGCACAGATACGCAGTATTTT,CSVPGLGGSTDTQYF
TRBV7-9,TRBJ2-2,many,TRBD2,TGTGCCAGCAGCCTAGCCCCCGGGACTAGCGGCCCATCGAACACCGGGGAGCTGTTTTTT,CASSLAPGTSGPSNTGELFF
TRBV4-1,TRBJ2-3,-,-,TGCGCCAGCAGCGAACAGGGTCCCCCAGATACGCAGTATTTT,CASSEQGPPDTQYF
TRBV15,TRBJ2-7,-,-,TGTGCCACCAGCAGATACTCCTACGAGCAGTACTTC,CATSRYSYEQYF
TRBV10-1,TRBJ2-3,few,-,TGCGCCAGCAGTGATCGTCGGCAGGGCACAGATACGCAGTATTTT,CASSDRRQGTDTQYF
TRBV29-1,TRBJ2-7,many,TRBD2,TGCAGCGTTGCCGGCGGGAGGGCCGGTACGGGCGAGCAGTACTTC,CSVAGGRAGTGEQYF
TRBV7-9,TRBJ1-1,many,TRBD1,TGTGCCAGCAGCCAGGATCGCCTGGACAGGTGGGGGACTGAAGCTTTCTTT,CASSQDRLDRWGTEAFF
TRBV14,TRBJ2-7,many,-,TGTGCCAGCAGCCAAAACAGGTTCGGAAGGTACTTC,CASSQNRFGRYF
TRBV29-1,TRBJ2-7,once,-,TGCAGCGTTGAAGGGGGCCGGGGCGAGCAGTACTTC,CSVEGGRGEQYF
TRBV7-2,TRBJ2-3,many,TRBD2,TGTGCCAGCAGCTCCCCGCGGGGGGGCGGGGCAGATACGCAGTATTTT,CASSSPRGGGADTQYF
TRBV7-2,TRBJ2-1,few,TRBD2,TGTGCCAGCAGCTTAGCCCTAGCGGGGGTGGGATATTACAATGAGCAGTTCTTC,CASSLALAGVGYYNEQFF
TRBV12-3/TRBV12-4,TRBJ1-4,many,TRBD1,TGTGCCAGCAGTCCATCCGGGACAGGGGTTGAAAAACTGTTTTTT,CASSPSGTGVEKLFF
TRBV19,TRBJ2-4,few,-,TGTGCCAGTAGTATAACAGGCCAACCTGCCGTAAACATTCAGTACTTC,CASSITGQPAVNIQYF
TRBV5-1,TRBJ1-1,few,-,TGCGCCAGCAGCTCCGGACAGAGCGCAATGAACACTGAAGCTTTCTTT,CASSSGQSAMNTEAFF
TRBV5-1,TRBJ2-1,-,-,TGCGCCAGCAGCTTAGTCGCCAGGGCGTTCGTAGGTGAGCAGTTCTTC,CASSLVARAFVGEQFF
TRBV12-5,TRBJ1-1,-,-,TGTGCTAGTGGTTTGGTACAAGGGGTATGGACTGAAGCTTTCTTT,CASGLVQGVWTEAFF
TRBV7-9,TRBJ1-4,-,-,TGTGCCAGCAGCGCAGGCGGGTCCGGAAAACTGTTTTTT,CASSAGGSGKLFF
TRBV25-1,TRBJ1-2,many,-,TGTGCCAGCAGTGAAGCCATGGGGCCCGGGTATGGCTACACCTTC,CASSEAMGPGYGYTF
TRBV6-2/TRBV6-3,TRBJ2-7,-,-,TGTGCCAGCAGTTACCTAGCCTACGAGCAGTACTTC,CASSYLAYEQYF